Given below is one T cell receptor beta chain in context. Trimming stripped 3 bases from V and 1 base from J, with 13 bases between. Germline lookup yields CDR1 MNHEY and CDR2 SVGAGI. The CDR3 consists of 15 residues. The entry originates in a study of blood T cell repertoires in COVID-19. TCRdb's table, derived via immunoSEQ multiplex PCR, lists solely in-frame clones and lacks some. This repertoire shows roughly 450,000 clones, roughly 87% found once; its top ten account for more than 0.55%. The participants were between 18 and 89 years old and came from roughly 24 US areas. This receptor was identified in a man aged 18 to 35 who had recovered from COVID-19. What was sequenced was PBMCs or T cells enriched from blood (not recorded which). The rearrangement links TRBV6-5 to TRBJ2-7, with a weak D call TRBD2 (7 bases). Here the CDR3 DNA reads TGTGCCAGCAGTTATAGGGGGGGGAGGTCCTACGAGCAGTACTTC. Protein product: CASSYRGGRSYEQYF.